This T cell receptor (beta chain) is from a study of preoperative IRX-2 immunotherapy in early breast cancer. This clone counts as medium-sized. The table came from immunoSEQ multiplex PCR; TCRdb's copy has only in-frame clones and leaves some out. There are approximately 5,500 clones in the sample; 55% to 65% occur only once, and 8% to 13% lies in the top ten. As for treatment: preoperative locoregional IRX-2 cytokine immunotherapy. Samples came from a phase Ib trial of preoperative locoregional IRX-2 cytokine immunotherapy. CDR3 length: 14 amino acids. Germline-derived CDR1 and CDR2 are MNHGY and SAAAGT. The ends were cut back, 10 bases at V and 0 bases at J, with 16 bases in the middle.

This sequence originates from a human donor with breast cancer. The sample was tumor tissue, taken before IRX-2 immunotherapy. This chain uses TRBV6-8 with TRBJ2-7; D is possibly TRBD2 (6 bases). The CDR3, as DNA: TGTGCCACGCAATTCGGACTATCCTCCTACGAGCAGTACTTC. Amino acid sequence: CATQFGLSSYEQYF.